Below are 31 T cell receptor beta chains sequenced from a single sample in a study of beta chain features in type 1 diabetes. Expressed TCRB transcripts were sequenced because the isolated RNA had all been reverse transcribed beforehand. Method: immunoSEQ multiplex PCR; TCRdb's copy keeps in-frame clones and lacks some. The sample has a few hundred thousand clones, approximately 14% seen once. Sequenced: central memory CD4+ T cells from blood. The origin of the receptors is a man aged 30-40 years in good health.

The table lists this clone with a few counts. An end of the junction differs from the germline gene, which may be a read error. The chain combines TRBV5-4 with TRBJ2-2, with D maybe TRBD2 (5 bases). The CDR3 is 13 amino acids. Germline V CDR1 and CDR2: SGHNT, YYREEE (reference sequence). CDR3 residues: CASSLLGERELFF. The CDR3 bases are TGCGCCAGCAGCCTACTCGGGGAGCGGGAGCTGTTTTTT.

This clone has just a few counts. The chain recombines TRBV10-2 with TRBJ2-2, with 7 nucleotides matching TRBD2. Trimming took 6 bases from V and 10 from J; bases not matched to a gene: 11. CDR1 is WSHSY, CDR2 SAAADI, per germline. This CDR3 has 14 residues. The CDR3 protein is CASRTTTQREELFF. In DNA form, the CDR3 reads TGCGCCAGCAGGACGACAACCCAGCGGGAGGAGCTGTTTTTT.

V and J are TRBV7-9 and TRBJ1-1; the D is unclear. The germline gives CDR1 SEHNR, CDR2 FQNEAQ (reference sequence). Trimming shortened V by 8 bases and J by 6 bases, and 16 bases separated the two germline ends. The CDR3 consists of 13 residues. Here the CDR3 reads CASCAWAAPEAFF. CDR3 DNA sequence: TGTGCCAGCTGCGCTTGGGCTGCTCCTGAAGCTTTCTTT.

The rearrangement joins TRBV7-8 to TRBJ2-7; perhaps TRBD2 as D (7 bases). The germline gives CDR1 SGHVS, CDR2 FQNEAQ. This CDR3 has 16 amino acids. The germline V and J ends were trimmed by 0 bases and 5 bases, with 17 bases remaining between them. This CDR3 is CASSLAGGLRSDEQYF. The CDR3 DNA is TGTGCCAGCAGCTTAGCGGGGGGGCTACGGTCCGACGAGCAGTACTTC.

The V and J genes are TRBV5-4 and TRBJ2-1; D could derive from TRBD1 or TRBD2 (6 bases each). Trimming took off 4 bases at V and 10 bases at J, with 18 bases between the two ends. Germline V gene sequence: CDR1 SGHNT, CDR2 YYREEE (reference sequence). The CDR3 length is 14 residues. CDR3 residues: CASSPKGGDREQFF. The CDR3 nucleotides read TGTGCCAGCAGCCCGAAGGGGGGAGATCGCGAGCAGTTCTTC.

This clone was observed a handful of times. CDR3: CASSWRGVLDNEQFF. The CDR3 DNA reads as TGTGCCAGCAGCTGGCGGGGGGTCCTGGACAATGAGCAGTTCTTC. This sequence joins TRBV11-2 and TRBJ2-1; 8 bases are a match to TRBD2. V trimming: 4 bases; J trimming: 5 bases; junction bases outside the gene matches: 7. CDR1 and CDR2 (germline): SGHAT, FQNNGV. The CDR3 loop spans 15 amino acids.

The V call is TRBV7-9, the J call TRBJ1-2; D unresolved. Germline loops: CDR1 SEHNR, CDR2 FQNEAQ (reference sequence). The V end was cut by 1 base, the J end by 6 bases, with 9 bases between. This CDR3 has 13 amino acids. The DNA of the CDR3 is TGTGCCAGCAGCTTAGGGTCCGGGAATGGCTACACCTTC. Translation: CASSLGSGNGYTF.

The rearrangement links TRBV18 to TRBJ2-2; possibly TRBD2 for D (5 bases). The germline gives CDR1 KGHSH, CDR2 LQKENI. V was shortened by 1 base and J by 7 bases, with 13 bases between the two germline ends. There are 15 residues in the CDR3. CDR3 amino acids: CASSPLGNSGGELFF. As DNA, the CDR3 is TGTGCCAGCTCACCACTCGGGAACTCGGGCGGGGAGCTGTTTTTT. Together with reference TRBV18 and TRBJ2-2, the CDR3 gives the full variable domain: NAGVMQNPRHLVRRRGQEARLRCSPMKGHSHVYWYRQLPEEGLKFMVYLQKENIIDESGMPKERFSAEFPKEGPSILRIQQVVRGDSAAYFCASSPLGNSGGELFFGEGSRLTVL.

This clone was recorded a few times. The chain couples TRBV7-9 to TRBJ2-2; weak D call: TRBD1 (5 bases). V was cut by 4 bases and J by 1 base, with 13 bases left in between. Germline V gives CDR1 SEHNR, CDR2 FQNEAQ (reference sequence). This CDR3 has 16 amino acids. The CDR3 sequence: CASSSRQLMNTGELFF. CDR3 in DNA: TGTGCCAGCAGCTCGCGACAGCTTATGAACACCGGGGAGCTGTTTTTT.

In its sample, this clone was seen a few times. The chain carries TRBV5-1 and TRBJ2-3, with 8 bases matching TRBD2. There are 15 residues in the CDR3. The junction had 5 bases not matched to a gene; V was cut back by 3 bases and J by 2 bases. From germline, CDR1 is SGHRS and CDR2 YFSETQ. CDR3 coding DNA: TGCGCCAGCAGCTGGCGGGGGGAGATCACAGATACGCAGTATTTT. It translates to CASSWRGEITDTQYF.

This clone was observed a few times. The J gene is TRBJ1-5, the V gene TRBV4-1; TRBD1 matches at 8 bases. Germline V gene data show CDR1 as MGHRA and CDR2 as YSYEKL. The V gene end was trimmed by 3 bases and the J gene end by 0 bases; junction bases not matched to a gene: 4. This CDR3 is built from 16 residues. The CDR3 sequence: CASSHPTGDSNQPQHF. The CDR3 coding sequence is TGCGCCAGCAGCCACCCGACAGGGGATAGCAATCAGCCCCAGCATTTT.

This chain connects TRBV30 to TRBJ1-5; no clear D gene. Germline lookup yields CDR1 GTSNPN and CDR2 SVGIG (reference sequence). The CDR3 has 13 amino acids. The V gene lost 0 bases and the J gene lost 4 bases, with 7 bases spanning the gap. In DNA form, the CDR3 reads TGTGCCTGGAGTGTAGTCACTAATCAGCCCCAGCATTTT. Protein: CAWSVVTNQPQHF.

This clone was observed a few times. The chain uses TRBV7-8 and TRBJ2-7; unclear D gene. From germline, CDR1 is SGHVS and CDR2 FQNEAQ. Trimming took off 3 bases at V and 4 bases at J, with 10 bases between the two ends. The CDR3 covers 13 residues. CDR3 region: CASSLGPRYEQYF. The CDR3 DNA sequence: TGTGCCAGCAGCTTGGGCCCTAGATACGAGCAGTACTTC.

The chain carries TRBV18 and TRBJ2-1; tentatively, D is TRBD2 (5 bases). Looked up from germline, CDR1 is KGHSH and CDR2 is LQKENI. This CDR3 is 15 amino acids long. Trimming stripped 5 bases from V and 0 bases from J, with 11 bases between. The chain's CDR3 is CASSKDGVSYNEQFF. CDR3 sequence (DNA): TGTGCCAGCTCAAAGGACGGGGTCTCCTACAATGAGCAGTTCTTC.

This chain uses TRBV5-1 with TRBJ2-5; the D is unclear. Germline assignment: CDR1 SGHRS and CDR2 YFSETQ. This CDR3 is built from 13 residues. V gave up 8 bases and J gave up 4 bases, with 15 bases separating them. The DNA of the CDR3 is TGCGCCAGTTATGGGAAGTTTGGAGAGACCCAGTACTTC. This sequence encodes CASYGKFGETQYF.

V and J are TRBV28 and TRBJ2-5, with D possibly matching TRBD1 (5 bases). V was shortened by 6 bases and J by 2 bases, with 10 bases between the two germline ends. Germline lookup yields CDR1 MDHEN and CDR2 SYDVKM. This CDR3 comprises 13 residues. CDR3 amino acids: CASRPQGQETQYF. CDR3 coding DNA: TGTGCCAGCAGACCCCAGGGACAAGAGACCCAGTACTTC. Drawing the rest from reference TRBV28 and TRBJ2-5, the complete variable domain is DVKVTQSSRYLVKRTGEKVFLECVQDMDHENMFWYRQDPGLGLRLIYFSYDVKMKEKGDIPEGYSVSREKKERFSLILESASTNQTSMYLCASRPQGQETQYFGPGTRLLVL.

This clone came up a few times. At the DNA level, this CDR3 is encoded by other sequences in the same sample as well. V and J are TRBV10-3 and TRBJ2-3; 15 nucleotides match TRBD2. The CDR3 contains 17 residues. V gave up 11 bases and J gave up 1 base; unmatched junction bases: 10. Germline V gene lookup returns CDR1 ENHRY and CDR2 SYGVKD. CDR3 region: CASRGGTSGGRTDTQYF. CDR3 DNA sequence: TGTGCCTCCAGAGGCGGGACTAGCGGGGGGCGCACAGATACGCAGTATTTT.

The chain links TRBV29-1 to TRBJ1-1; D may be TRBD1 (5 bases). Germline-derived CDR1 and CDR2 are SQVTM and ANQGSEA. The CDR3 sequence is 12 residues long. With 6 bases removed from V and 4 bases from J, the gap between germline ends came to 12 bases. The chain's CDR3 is CSVWGEGTEAFF. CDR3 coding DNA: TGCAGCGTGTGGGGGGAGGGCACTGAAGCTTTCTTT. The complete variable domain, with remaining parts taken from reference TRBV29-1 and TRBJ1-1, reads SAVISQKPSRDICQRGTSLTIQCQVDSQVTMMFWYRQQPGQSLTLIATANQGSEATYESGFVIDKFPISRPNLTFSTLTVSNMSPEDSSIYLCSVWGEGTEAFFGQGTRLTVV.

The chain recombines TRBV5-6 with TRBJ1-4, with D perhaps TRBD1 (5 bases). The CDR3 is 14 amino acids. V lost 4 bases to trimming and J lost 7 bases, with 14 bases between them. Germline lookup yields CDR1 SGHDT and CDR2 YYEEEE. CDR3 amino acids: CASSPPRGGEKLFF. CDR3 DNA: TGTGCCAGCAGCCCACCAAGGGGCGGTGAAAAACTGTTTTTT. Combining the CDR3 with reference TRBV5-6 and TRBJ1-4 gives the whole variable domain DAGVTQSPTHLIKTRGQQVTLRCSPKSGHDTVSWYQQALGQGPQFIFQYYEEEERQRGNFPDRFSGHQFPNYSSELNVNALLLGDSALYLCASSPPRGGEKLFFGSGTQLSVL.

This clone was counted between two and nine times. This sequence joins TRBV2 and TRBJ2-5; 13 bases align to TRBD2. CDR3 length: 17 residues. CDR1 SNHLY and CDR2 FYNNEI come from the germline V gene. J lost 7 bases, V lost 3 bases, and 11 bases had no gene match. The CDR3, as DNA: TGTGCCAGCAGTGAGCTCTCCACTAGCGGGGGGGCGGTGACCCAGTACTTC. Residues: CASSELSTSGGAVTQYF.

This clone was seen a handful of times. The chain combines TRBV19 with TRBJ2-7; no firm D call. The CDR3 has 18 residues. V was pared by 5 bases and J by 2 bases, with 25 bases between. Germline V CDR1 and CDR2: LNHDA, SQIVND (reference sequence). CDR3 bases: TGTGCCAGTAGTGCCCGACAAGGAACACGAAAGAAAACCTACGAGCAGTACTTC. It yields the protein CASSARQGTRKKTYEQYF. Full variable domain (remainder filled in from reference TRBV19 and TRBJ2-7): DGGITQSPKYLFRKEGQNVTLSCEQNLNHDAMYWYRQDPGQGLRLIYYSQIVNDFQKGDIAEGYSVSREKKESFPLTVTSAQKNPTAFYLCASSARQGTRKKTYEQYFGPGTRLTVT.

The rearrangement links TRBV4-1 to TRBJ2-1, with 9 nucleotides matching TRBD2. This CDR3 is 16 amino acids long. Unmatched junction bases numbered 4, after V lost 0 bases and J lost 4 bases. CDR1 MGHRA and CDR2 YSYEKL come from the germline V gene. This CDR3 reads CASSQDPAGGYNEQFF. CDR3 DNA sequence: TGCGCCAGCAGCCAAGACCCTGCGGGGGGGTACAATGAGCAGTTCTTC.

CDR3 DNA sequence: TGCAGCGTTGTAGGGGGCGCAACTAATGAAAAACTGTTTTTT. Translation gives CSVVGGATNEKLFF. V usage is TRBV29-1 and J usage is TRBJ1-4; 7 positions agree with TRBD1. V was clipped by 4 bases and J by 0 bases; unmatched bases: 2. Germline CDR1 is SQVTM and CDR2 is ANQGSEA. The CDR3 is made up of 14 amino acids.

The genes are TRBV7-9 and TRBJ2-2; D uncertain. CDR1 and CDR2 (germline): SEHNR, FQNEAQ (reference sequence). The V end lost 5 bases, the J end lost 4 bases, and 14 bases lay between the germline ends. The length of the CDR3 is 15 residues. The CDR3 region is CASSPVNPGTGELFF. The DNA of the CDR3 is TGTGCCAGCAGCCCAGTCAATCCAGGCACCGGGGAGCTGTTTTTT. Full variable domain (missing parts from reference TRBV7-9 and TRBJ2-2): DTGVSQNPRHKITKRGQNVTFRCDPISEHNRLYWYRQTLGQGPEFLTYFQNEAQLEKSRLLSDRFSAERPKGSFSTLEIQRTEQGDSAMYLCASSPVNPGTGELFFGEGSRLTVL.

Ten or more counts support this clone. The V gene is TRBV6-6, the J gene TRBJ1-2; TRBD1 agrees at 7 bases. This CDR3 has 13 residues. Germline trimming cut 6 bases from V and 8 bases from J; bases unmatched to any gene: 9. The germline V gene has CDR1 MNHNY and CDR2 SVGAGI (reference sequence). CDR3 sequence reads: CASRTNDREGYTF. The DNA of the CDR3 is TGTGCCAGCAGGACCAATGACAGGGAGGGCTACACCTTC.

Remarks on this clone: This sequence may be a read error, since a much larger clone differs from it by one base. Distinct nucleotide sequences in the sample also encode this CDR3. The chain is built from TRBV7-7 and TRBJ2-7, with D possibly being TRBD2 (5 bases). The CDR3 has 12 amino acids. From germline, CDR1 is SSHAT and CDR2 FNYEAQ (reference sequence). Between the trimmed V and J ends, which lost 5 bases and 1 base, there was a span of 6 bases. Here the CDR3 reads CASSRGSYEQYF. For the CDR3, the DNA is TGTGCCAGCAGCCGCGGGTCCTACGAGCAGTACTTC.

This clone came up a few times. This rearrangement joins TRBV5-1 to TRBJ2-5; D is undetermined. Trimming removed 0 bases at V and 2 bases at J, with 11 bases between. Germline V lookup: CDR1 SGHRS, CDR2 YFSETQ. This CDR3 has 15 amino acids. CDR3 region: CASSLDVGPQETQYF. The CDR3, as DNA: TGCGCCAGCAGCTTGGACGTCGGGCCTCAAGAGACCCAGTACTTC.

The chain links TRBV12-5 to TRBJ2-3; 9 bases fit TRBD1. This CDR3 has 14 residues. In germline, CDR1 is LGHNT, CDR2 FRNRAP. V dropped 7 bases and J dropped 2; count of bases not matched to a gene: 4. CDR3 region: CASVRDRVTDTQYF. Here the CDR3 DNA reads TGTGCTAGTGTTAGGGACAGGGTCACAGATACGCAGTATTTT. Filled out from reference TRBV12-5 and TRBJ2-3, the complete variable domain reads DARVTQTPRHKVTEMGQEVTMRCQPILGHNTVFWYRQTMMQGLELLAYFRNRAPLDDSGMPKDRFSAEMPDATLATLKIQPSEPRDSAVYFCASVRDRVTDTQYFGPGTRLTVL.

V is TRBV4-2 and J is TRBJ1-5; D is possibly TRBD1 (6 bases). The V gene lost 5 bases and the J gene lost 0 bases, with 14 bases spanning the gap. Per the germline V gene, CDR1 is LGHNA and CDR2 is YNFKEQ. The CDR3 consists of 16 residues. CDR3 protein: CASSLTHRASNQPQHF. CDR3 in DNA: TGTGCCAGCAGCTTAACCCACAGGGCTAGCAATCAGCCCCAGCATTTT.

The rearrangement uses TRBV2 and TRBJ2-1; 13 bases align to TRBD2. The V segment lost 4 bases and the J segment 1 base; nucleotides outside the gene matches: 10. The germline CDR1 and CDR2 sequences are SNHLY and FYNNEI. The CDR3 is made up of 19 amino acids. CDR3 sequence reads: CASSGVGTSGEPSYNEQFF. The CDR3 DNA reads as TGTGCCAGCAGTGGAGTAGGGACTAGCGGGGAGCCTTCCTACAATGAGCAGTTCTTC.

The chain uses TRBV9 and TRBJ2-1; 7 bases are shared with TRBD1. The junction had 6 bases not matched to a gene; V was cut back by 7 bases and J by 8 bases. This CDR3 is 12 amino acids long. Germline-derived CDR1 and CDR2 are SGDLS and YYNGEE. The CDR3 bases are TGTGCCAGCGGTACAGGGGTTGATGAGCAGTTCTTC. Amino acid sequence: CASGTGVDEQFF.